This T cell receptor (beta chain) was sequenced during a study of T cells after yellow fever vaccination. Background on the study: Preparing low-cell-number fractions relied on SMART-Seq v4 Ultra Low Input.

In germline, CDR1 is SGHTA, CDR2 FQGTGA. The CDR3 sequence is 16 residues long. V was cut by 1 base and J by 0 bases, with 11 bases left in between. Study outcomes and limitations: Detected again after the booster were most primary-vaccination clones, at nearly 97% CD4 and 80% to 90% CD8. Clonotypes appearing in both CD4 and CD8 compartments existed, and their share was small.

Conversion of TCR transcripts into cDNA relied on 5'RACE template switching, which added a universal primer site and UMIs. TCRdb reanalysed the 5' RACE reads using MiXCR and keeps one entry per CDR3 protein. There are around 340,000 distinct CDR3 sequences in the sample; about 8.7% occur only once, and approximately 19% lies in the top ten. This clonotype came up a few times. Antigen specificity is unknown. The chain carries TRBV7-3 and TRBJ2-3, with D possibly TRBD2 on 5 matching bases. The specimen was PBMCs, collected on the day of the first yellow fever vaccination. This sequence was found in a man aged 18 to 29 who received the YFV17D yellow fever vaccine. DNA for the CDR3: TGTGCCAGCAGCTTAATGGTGACGGGGAGCACAGATACGCAGTATTTT. Amino acid sequence: CASSLMVTGSTDTQYF. Full variable domain (rest looked up from reference TRBV7-3 and TRBJ2-3): GAGVSQTPSNKVTEKGKYVELRCDPISGHTALYWYRQSLGQGPEFLIYFQGTGAADDSGLPNDRFFAVRPEGSVSTLKIQRTERGDSAVYLCASSLMVTGSTDTQYFGPGTRLTVL.